Presented here are 20 T cell receptor beta chains from one specimen sequenced in a study of T cell responses to AZD1222 COVID-19 vaccine. Produced via immunoSEQ multiplex PCR; TCRdb's table is partial and in-frame only. Among some 84,000 clones listed, approximately 86% were seen once. The sequencing used peripheral blood, collected on day 0 of AZD1222 vaccination. These receptors were taken from an adult in good health.

This clone has just one count. V is TRBV11-2 and J is TRBJ2-1; D may correspond to TRBD1 or TRBD2 (6 bases each). The CDR3 spans 19 residues. Germline V gene lookup returns CDR1 SGHAT and CDR2 FQNNGV. With 5 bases removed from V and 6 bases from J, the gap between germline ends came to 29 bases. The CDR3 loop reads CASSPARGATMTLLNEQFF. CDR3 nucleotides: TGTGCCAGCAGCCCTGCGAGGGGGGCAACAATGACTTTACTCAATGAGCAGTTCTTC.

The genes are TRBV28 and TRBJ1-2; the match to TRBD1 covers 7 bases. From germline, CDR1 is MDHEN and CDR2 SYDVKM. The CDR3 has 12 residues. J gave up 8 bases and V 5 bases, and 5 bases lay outside the gene matches. The CDR3 DNA is TGTGCCAGCAGTCGACAGGGCCAAGGCTACACCTTC. Its translation is CASSRQGQGYTF.

The rearrangement joins TRBV18 to TRBJ1-5, with a tentative D call TRBD1 (6 bases). The germline CDR1 and CDR2 sequences are KGHSH and LQKENI. Trimming took off 3 bases at V and 5 bases at J, with 14 bases between the two ends. CDR3 length equals 15 residues. CDR3 sequence (DNA): TGTGCCAGCTCACCGGACAGTTCCATCGATCAGCCCCAGCATTTT. Protein product: CASSPDSSIDQPQHF.

The V gene is TRBV27, the J gene TRBJ1-5; D uncertain. This CDR3 region has 16 residues. Germline V gives CDR1 MNHEY, CDR2 SMNVEV (reference sequence). V dropped 2 bases and J dropped 3 bases, with 14 bases sitting between them. CDR3 sequence: CASSLRYRVDNQPQHF. The CDR3 DNA is TGTGCCAGCAGTTTAAGGTACCGCGTAGACAATCAGCCCCAGCATTTT.

This clone appeared a single time. The V call is TRBV5-8, the J call TRBJ2-1, with D hard to call. Per germline, CDR1 SGHTS and CDR2 YDEGEE. The V end lost 0 bases, the J end lost 3 bases, and 16 bases lay between the germline ends. This CDR3 has 17 amino acids. The CDR3 DNA reads as TGTGCCAGCAGCTTGGCCGTCACAGCGCAGGTCTACAATGAGCAGTTCTTC. Translated: CASSLAVTAQVYNEQFF. Together with reference TRBV5-8 and TRBJ2-1, the CDR3 gives the full variable domain: EAGVTQSPTHLIKTRGQQATLRCSPISGHTSVYWYQQALGLGLQFLLWYDEGEERNRGNFPPRFSGRQFPNYSSELNVNALELEDSALYLCASSLAVTAQVYNEQFFGPGTRLTVL.

This chain joins TRBV27 and TRBJ1-2; 7 bases fit TRBD1. Germline V gene sequence: CDR1 MNHEY, CDR2 SMNVEV (reference sequence). The V gene end was trimmed by 4 bases and the J gene end by 4 bases; junction bases not matched to a gene: 9. The CDR3 loop spans 15 amino acids. The CDR3 loop is CASSSRRDRTYGYTF. CDR3 DNA: TGTGCCAGCAGTTCTCGCCGGGACAGAACCTATGGCTACACCTTC.

This sequence joins TRBV6-6 and TRBJ1-2; D is unclear. Trimming shortened V by 2 bases and J by 3 bases, and 7 bases separated the two germline ends. The CDR3 has 13 amino acids. CDR1 is MNHNY and CDR2 is SVGAGI in the germline V gene (reference sequence). The DNA for the CDR3 is TGTGCCAGCAGTTACGACGGGGACTATGGCTACACCTTC. This translates into CASSYDGDYGYTF.

The chain uses TRBV2 and TRBJ2-1; D ambiguous. The germline V and J ends were trimmed by 4 bases and 6 bases, with 7 bases remaining between them. CDR1 SNHLY and CDR2 FYNNEI come from the germline V gene. This CDR3 has 12 residues. The CDR3 protein is CASSVDANEQFF. The CDR3 nucleotides read TGTGCCAGCAGTGTAGATGCCAATGAGCAGTTCTTC.

In its sample, this clone was seen once. The chain employs TRBV27 and TRBJ1-2, with 9 bases identical to TRBD1. Trimming removed 5 bases from V and 7 bases from J; junction bases left unmatched: 8. Germline lookup yields CDR1 MNHEY and CDR2 SMNVEV (reference sequence). This CDR3 is built from 14 residues. CDR3 sequence reads: CASSPQGQGGGYTF. Here the CDR3 DNA reads TGTGCCAGCAGTCCCCAGGGACAGGGCGGTGGCTACACCTTC.

The chain carries TRBV2 and TRBJ1-2; D may be TRBD1 (6 bases). From germline, CDR1 is SNHLY and CDR2 FYNNEI. V lost 4 bases, J lost 0 bases, and 18 bases lay in between. The CDR3 length is 17 residues. The CDR3 coding sequence is TGTGCCAGCAGTGGATGGCGGGACACCGAAGCTAACTATGGCTACACCTTC. Translating it yields CASSGWRDTEANYGYTF.

The chain employs TRBV4-3 and TRBJ2-1, with D possibly being TRBD2 (7 bases). Trimming removed 2 bases from V and 5 bases from J, with 19 bases in between. CDR1 is LGHNA and CDR2 is YSLEER in the germline V gene. The CDR3 covers 17 residues. CDR3 nucleotides: TGCGCCAGCAGCCAATCGGGAACTAGGGGGGGTGACAATGAGCAGTTCTTC. This translates into CASSQSGTRGGDNEQFF.

V gene TRBV9 combines with J gene TRBJ1-1; weak D call: TRBD1 (5 bases). Looked up from germline, CDR1 is SGDLS and CDR2 is YYNGEE. Deletions cut 4 bases from V and 5 bases from J, with 27 bases between. This CDR3 has 18 amino acids. CDR3 protein: CASSPAGFAGGEQTEAFF. The CDR3 DNA reads as TGTGCCAGCAGCCCGGCGGGTTTCGCTGGGGGTGAACAGACTGAAGCTTTCTTT.

The CDR3 DNA sequence: TGCGCCAGCAGCTTGGACGGCGGGAGGGGAGGCACCGGGGAGCTGTTTTTT. It is translated as CASSLDGGRGGTGELFF. The chain links TRBV5-1 to TRBJ2-2; 9 bases match TRBD2. Germline V gene sequence: CDR1 SGHRS, CDR2 YFSETQ. This CDR3 has 17 residues. J gave up 4 bases and V 0 bases, and 7 bases lay outside the gene matches.

The chain employs TRBV28 and TRBJ2-3; 8 bases fit TRBD2. The CDR3 consists of 15 residues. V lost 5 bases and J lost 4; bases outside the gene matches: 8. Germline CDR1 and CDR2: MDHEN and SYDVKM. The DNA for the CDR3 is TGTGCCAGCAGTCCCGCCGGACTAGCAGCAGATACGCAGTATTTT. This translates into CASSPAGLAADTQYF.

V usage is TRBV6-2 or TRBV6-3 and J usage is TRBJ2-4, with TRBD1 identical over 10 bases. Germline CDR1 and CDR2: MNHEY and SVGEGT. This CDR3 spans 20 amino acids. Trimming cost V 6 bases and J 0 bases; bases outside gene matches: 17. CDR3 sequence reads: CASSRDLGTGVSLAKNIQYF. CDR3 DNA sequence: TGTGCCAGCAGCCGAGACCTGGGGACAGGGGTCTCCTTAGCCAAAAACATTCAGTACTTC.

V and J are TRBV12-3 or TRBV12-4 and TRBJ1-1, with D uncertain. This CDR3 comprises 13 residues. V lost 1 base and J 0 bases, leaving 3 bases between the germline ends. The CDR3 DNA sequence: TGTGCCAGCAGTTTAGGGGTGAACACTGAAGCTTTCTTT. This translates into CASSLGVNTEAFF.

The V and J genes are TRBV6-5 and TRBJ2-2; 9 bases agree with TRBD2. The CDR3 length is 16 residues. J gave up 6 bases and V 0 bases, and 5 bases lay outside the gene matches. Germline values: CDR1 MNHEY, CDR2 SVGAGI. The CDR3 region has the DNA TGTGCCAGCAGTTACTCGGCTAGCGGGATCTCCGGGGAGCTGTTTTTT. Residues: CASSYSASGISGELFF.

The gene calls are TRBV3-1 (or the pseudogene TRBV3-2) and TRBJ2-7; D remains ambiguous. Trimming removed 5 bases at V and 7 bases at J, with 15 bases between. Germline values: CDR1 LGHDT, CDR2 YNNKEL (reference sequence). The CDR3 extends over 13 amino acids. In DNA form, the CDR3 reads TGTGCCAGCAGCACGAACACAATAGGGGAGCAGTACTTC. It is translated as CASSTNTIGEQYF.

This chain connects TRBV24-1 to TRBJ2-2; possible D gene TRBD1, 6 bases. The CDR3 runs to 13 residues. Per the germline V gene, CDR1 is KGHDR and CDR2 is SFDVKD. Trimming pared 7 bases from V and 6 bases from J, leaving 11 bases between. DNA for the CDR3: TGTGCCACCAGCCAGGACAGACCCGGGGAGCTGTTTTTT. It yields the protein CATSQDRPGELFF.

The sample holds one count of this clone. The V gene is TRBV27, the J gene TRBJ2-7; D unresolved. The CDR3 runs to 13 residues. Trimming cost V 3 bases and J 4 bases, with 10 bases left between them. Germline lookup yields CDR1 MNHEY and CDR2 SMNVEV (reference sequence). DNA of the CDR3: TGTGCCAGCAGTTTTGGATGGGGATACGAGCAGTACTTC. This sequence encodes CASSFGWGYEQYF.